This T cell receptor beta chain was sequenced for a study of blood T cell repertoires in COVID-19. Clones were read by immunoSEQ multiplex PCR, and TCRdb kept only the in-frame ones, dropping some. The table has over 120,000 clones, roughly 80% seen once. This clone was seen a few times. V was clipped by 3 bases and J by 1 base; unmatched bases: 12. In germline, CDR1 is MDHEN, CDR2 SYDVKM. CDR3 size: 18 residues. The sample was peripheral blood. The clonotype was recovered from an elderly woman with acute or convalescent COVID-19. The chain carries TRBV28 and TRBJ1-5; 7 nucleotides agree with TRBD1. The CDR3 DNA reads TGTGCCAGCAGTTTTTCCCCTGGACAGGCCGGGAGCAATCAGCCCCAGCATTTT. It translates to CASSFSPGQAGSNQPQHF.